A single sample is the source of the 12 T cell receptor beta chains below, sequenced in a study of blood T cell repertoires in COVID-19. Repertoires were generated with immunoSEQ multiplex PCR, while TCRdb's copy carries only in-frame clones and drops some. The repertoire holds roughly 130,000 clones, roughly 77% seen once, with 5% in the top ten. The sample comprised peripheral blood. These receptor sequences come from a woman between 65 and 79 years old with COVID-19, enrolled during active disease.

This clone was observed once. This rearrangement joins TRBV9 to TRBJ1-1; TRBD1 agrees at 7 bases. The CDR3 is made up of 14 amino acids. Germline loops: CDR1 SGDLS, CDR2 YYNGEE. V lost 0 bases and J lost 2; bases outside the gene matches: 1. CDR3 coding DNA: TGTGCCAGCAGCGTAGCAGGGGGAAACACTGAAGCTTTCTTT. Translating gives CASSVAGGNTEAFF.

This clone has only a few counts. V is TRBV21-1 and J is TRBJ1-5; the table's D call, TRBD1, was not checked against the DNA. TRBV21-1 counts as a pseudogene. The CDR3 runs to 14 residues. CDR3 residues: CARGGLWPAQPQHF. CDR3 coding DNA: TGTGCCAGAGGGGGTCTGTGGCCCGCTCAGCCCCAGCATTTT.

The chain uses TRBV7-6 and TRBJ1-4; D is unclear. The CDR3 length is 15 residues. Germline lookup yields CDR1 SGHVS and CDR2 FNYEAQ. The V end lost 5 bases, the J end lost 0 bases, and 10 bases lay between the germline ends. CDR3 bases: TGTGCCAGCAGCCGAGCAGGATCAACTAATGAAAAACTGTTTTTT. Amino acids: CASSRAGSTNEKLFF. The whole variable domain, remainder taken from reference TRBV7-6 and TRBJ1-4, is GAGVSQSPRYKVTKRGQDVALRCDPISGHVSLYWYRQALGQGPEFLTYFNYEAQQDKSGLPNDRFSAERPEGSISTLTIQRTEQRDSAMYRCASSRAGSTNEKLFFGSGTQLSVL.

This clone has more than one count but fewer than ten. The rearrangement uses TRBV6-5 and TRBJ2-1; D is perhaps TRBD1 (6 bases). The CDR3 runs to 15 residues. Germline lookup yields CDR1 MNHEY and CDR2 SVGAGI. The germline V and J ends were trimmed by 4 bases and 2 bases, with 12 bases remaining between them. The CDR3 nucleotides are TGTGCCAGCAGTTCATCACAGGGAGCCTACAATGAGCAGTTCTTC. As protein: CASSSSQGAYNEQFF.

The rearrangement links TRBV3-1 (or the pseudogene TRBV3-2) to TRBJ1-2, with D hard to call. V was pared by 1 base and J by 4 bases, with 7 bases between. Germline-derived CDR1 and CDR2 are LGHDT and YNNKEL (reference sequence). The CDR3 spans 13 residues. The CDR3 DNA follows: TGTGCCAGCAGCCAAGGTGCTATCTATGGCTACACCTTC. Residues: CASSQGAIYGYTF.

This sequence joins TRBV19 and TRBJ1-2, with D possibly TRBD1 on 5 matching bases. The ends were cut back, 8 bases at V and 8 bases at J, with 12 bases in the middle. Germline V gene lookup returns CDR1 LNHDA and CDR2 SQIVND (reference sequence). The CDR3 runs 11 residues. The CDR3 DNA sequence: TGTGCCAGTTCACAGGTGTACGGCTACACCTTC. Amino acid sequence: CASSQVYGYTF.

This clone has more than one count but fewer than ten. The rearrangement links TRBV10-3 to TRBJ2-5, with D perhaps matching TRBD2 (6 bases). The CDR3 covers 16 residues. Trimming removed 0 bases at V and 5 bases at J, with 16 bases between. Germline values: CDR1 ENHRY, CDR2 SYGVKD. As DNA, the CDR3 is TGTGCCATCAGTGAGTCGGGACCGAGCGGGTTTGAGACCCAGTACTTC. It yields the protein CAISESGPSGFETQYF.

V usage is TRBV5-5 and J usage is TRBJ1-1; weak D call: TRBD1 (6 bases). From germline, CDR1 is SGHKS and CDR2 YYEKEE (reference sequence). V was pared by 4 bases and J by 8 bases, with 15 bases between. The CDR3 is made up of 13 amino acids. CDR3 bases: TGTGCCAGCAGCCCCCAAAGGACAGCCGAAGCTTTCTTT. This encodes CASSPQRTAEAFF.

The rearrangement joins TRBV18 to TRBJ1-2, with TRBD1 as a possible D gene (5 bases). Per germline, CDR1 KGHSH and CDR2 LQKENI. The ends were cut back, 1 base at V and 0 bases at J, with 12 bases in the middle. The CDR3 runs to 16 residues. CDR3 residues: CASSPQGLTSNYGYTF. The CDR3 bases are TGTGCCAGCTCACCACAGGGACTCACCTCTAACTATGGCTACACCTTC.

This sequence joins TRBV6-5 and TRBJ2-7, with D possibly matching TRBD2 (5 bases). CDR1 is MNHEY, CDR2 SVGAGI, per germline. V dropped 7 bases and J dropped 2 bases, with 12 bases sitting between them. The CDR3 length is 13 residues. CDR3 sequence: CASTGFVTYEQYF. In DNA, the CDR3 is TGTGCCAGCACGGGGTTTGTGACCTACGAGCAGTACTTC.

The V gene is TRBV18, the J gene TRBJ1-6; D not resolved. Germline CDR1 and CDR2: KGHSH and LQKENI. Trimming took 5 bases from V and 7 from J, leaving 9 bases between them. This CDR3 is 13 amino acids long. The CDR3 reads CASSADGNSPLHF. CDR3 sequence (DNA): TGTGCCAGCTCAGCCGACGGGAATTCACCCCTCCACTTT.

The chain combines TRBV6-1 with TRBJ2-3, with 8 nucleotides matching TRBD2. Germline assignment: CDR1 MNHNS and CDR2 SASEGT. The J segment lost 7 bases and the V segment lost 1 base, leaving 7 bases of the junction unmatched. CDR3 length: 15 residues. The CDR3 protein is CASSEVGGGTYTQYF. The CDR3 DNA reads TGTGCCAGCAGTGAAGTCGGGGGGGGCACGTATACGCAGTATTTT.